A single sample gave rise to the 22 T cell receptor beta chains below, sequenced in a study of PD-1 blockade in classical Hodgkin lymphoma. Documented time point: newly diagnosed, previously untreated cHL patient sample. By magnetic negative selection, CD8+ T cells were isolated from the thawed PBMCs. Assay used: immunoSEQ multiplex PCR; TCRdb lists only in-frame clones, some missing. The sample has fewer than 4,500 clones, roughly 86% seen once. Sequencing was done on a sample of CD8+ T cells from blood. All receptors come from a human donor with classical Hodgkin lymphoma.

This clone was seen a handful of times. The rearrangement uses TRBV27 and TRBJ1-1; possible D gene TRBD1, 5 bases. Germline CDR1 and CDR2: MNHEY and SMNVEV (reference sequence). The CDR3 is made up of 13 amino acids. V shed 4 bases and J shed 4 bases, with 10 bases lying between them. The CDR3 reads CASSSGGSTEAFF. DNA of the CDR3: TGTGCCAGCAGTTCGGGGGGGAGCACTGAAGCTTTCTTT.

The chain uses TRBV5-4 and TRBJ2-2; TRBD2 aligns across 7 bases. V shed 2 bases, J shed 6 bases, and the junction held 7 bases outside the gene matches. The CDR3 length is 15 residues. The germline gives CDR1 SGHNT, CDR2 YYREEE (reference sequence). The CDR3 protein is CASSFGGSRAGELFF. CDR3 bases: TGTGCCAGCAGCTTCGGCGGGAGTAGGGCCGGGGAGCTGTTTTTT.

The rearrangement uses TRBV14 and TRBJ2-7; tentatively, D is TRBD2 (6 bases). Germline V gene data show CDR1 as SGHDN and CDR2 as FVKESK. Between the trimmed V and J ends, which lost 6 bases and 0 bases, there was a span of 15 bases. The CDR3 extends over 15 amino acids. CDR3 in amino acids: CASSPTSSFSYEQYF. The CDR3 nucleotides read TGTGCCAGCAGTCCAACTAGCTCCTTCTCCTACGAGCAGTACTTC. Using reference TRBV14 and TRBJ2-7 for the parts outside the CDR3, the full variable domain is EAGVTQFPSHSVIEKGQTVTLRCDPISGHDNLYWYRRVMGKEIKFLLHFVKESKQDESGMPNNRFLAERTGGTYSTLKVQPAELEDSGVYFCASSPTSSFSYEQYFGPGTRLTVT.

This clone was counted once. The chain employs TRBV29-1 and TRBJ2-3, with D possibly matching TRBD2 (6 bases). Deletions cut 1 base from V and 6 bases from J, with 14 bases between. CDR3 length: 14 amino acids. The V gene's germline CDR1 is SQVTM and CDR2 ANQGSEA. Here the CDR3 DNA reads TGCAGCGTTGAAGTTGGACCCGCGGGGGATACGCAGTATTTT. The encoded protein is CSVEVGPAGDTQYF.

This chain links TRBV10-2 with TRBJ1-1; TRBD1 agrees at 9 bases. CDR1 WSHSY and CDR2 SAAADI come from the germline V gene. V gave up 6 bases and J gave up 2 bases; unmatched junction bases: 4. There are 14 residues in the CDR3. CDR3 in amino acids: CASSRQGGNTEAFF. The CDR3 DNA is TGCGCCAGCAGCCGACAGGGGGGTAACACTGAAGCTTTCTTT.

V is TRBV27 and J is TRBJ1-4; D is unclear. V was trimmed by 1 base and J by 8 bases, leaving 11 bases between them. Germline values: CDR1 MNHEY, CDR2 SMNVEV (reference sequence). The CDR3 is 14 residues long. CDR3 DNA sequence: TGTGCCAGCAGTTTATTTCCGTCGGGGGAAAAACTGTTTTTT. This translates into CASSLFPSGEKLFF. The full variable domain, in which reference TRBV27 and TRBJ1-4 provide the parts outside the CDR3, is EAQVTQNPRYLITVTGKKLTVTCSQNMNHEYMSWYRQDPGLGLRQIYYSMNVEVTDKGDVPEGYKVSRKEKRNFPLILESPSPNQTSLYFCASSLFPSGEKLFFGSGTQLSVL.

The gene calls are TRBV10-3 and TRBJ2-5; possible D gene TRBD1, 6 bases. Matching the DNA end better, TRBJ2-7 makes the J call doubtful. CDR1 ENHRY and CDR2 SYGVKD come from the germline V gene. The CDR3 loop spans 16 amino acids. CDR3 amino acids: CAITRTATFSAYEQYF. The CDR3 nucleotides are TGTGCCATCACTCGGACAGCTACCTTTTCCGCCTACGAGCAGTACTTC.

V gene TRBV27 combines with J gene TRBJ2-6, with D uncertain. V was pared by 5 bases and J by 4 bases, with 18 bases between. There are 17 residues in the CDR3. Germline assignment: CDR1 MNHEY and CDR2 SMNVEV (reference sequence). DNA of the CDR3: TGTGCCAGCAGTCCGCGGACGGGCCTGGAGGGGGCCAACGTCCTGACTTTC. This gives the protein CASSPRTGLEGANVLTF.

The rearrangement uses TRBV28 and TRBJ1-4, with 8 bases that match TRBD1. Losses at the gene ends were 5 bases for V and 7 bases for J; bases not matched to a gene: 9. Germline V gives CDR1 MDHEN, CDR2 SYDVKM. The CDR3 is 15 amino acids. Written as DNA, the CDR3 is TGTGCCAGCAGTCAACGACAGGGGTCCGTTGAAAAACTGTTTTTT. Residues: CASSQRQGSVEKLFF.

The V gene is TRBV27, the J gene TRBJ2-1; no definite D call. The germline CDR1 and CDR2 sequences are MNHEY and SMNVEV (reference sequence). The CDR3 loop spans 15 amino acids. V was cut by 5 bases and J by 6 bases, with 17 bases left in between. The CDR3 here is CASSLQGSLGNEQFF. Here the CDR3 DNA reads TGTGCCAGCAGTCTACAAGGTTCTCTGGGCAATGAGCAGTTCTTC.

The V call is TRBV7-9, the J call TRBJ2-5, with a tentative D call TRBD2 (5 bases). The CDR3 consists of 16 residues. Trimming stripped 4 bases from V and 1 base from J, with 16 bases between. From germline, CDR1 is SEHNR and CDR2 FQNEAQ (reference sequence). In DNA form, the CDR3 reads TGTGCCAGCAGCTCTCCCGTACCGGACTCCCAAGAGACCCAGTACTTC. It encodes CASSSPVPDSQETQYF. Using reference TRBV7-9 and TRBJ2-5 for the parts outside the CDR3, the full variable domain is DTGVSQNPRHKITKRGQNVTFRCDPISEHNRLYWYRQTLGQGPEFLTYFQNEAQLEKSRLLSDRFSAERPKGSFSTLEIQRTEQGDSAMYLCASSSPVPDSQETQYFGPGTRLLVL.

This chain uses TRBV29-1 with TRBJ2-7, with 12 bases fitting TRBD2. J gave up 5 bases and V 6 bases, and 14 bases lay outside the gene matches. Germline CDR1 and CDR2: SQVTM and ANQGSEA. The CDR3 spans 16 residues. The CDR3 DNA follows: TGCAGCGTCCTCGTTGAAGGGACTAGCGGGTTCCACGAGCAGTACTTC. It is translated as CSVLVEGTSGFHEQYF.

This chain joins TRBV19 and TRBJ2-7; 8 nucleotides line up with TRBD1. In germline, CDR1 is LNHDA, CDR2 SQIVND (reference sequence). The length of the CDR3 is 15 residues. Trimming cost V 3 bases and J 4 bases; bases outside gene matches: 8. The CDR3 sequence: CASSITRGPLYEQYF. DNA for the CDR3: TGTGCCAGTAGTATCACCAGGGGGCCTTTATACGAGCAGTACTTC.

The chain is built from TRBV28 and TRBJ2-1; 7 bases agree with TRBD2. CDR1 is MDHEN, CDR2 SYDVKM, per germline. The CDR3 extends over 15 amino acids. After removal of 2 bases from V and 4 bases from J, the junction contained 5 bases not matched to a gene. The DNA of the CDR3 is TGTGCCAGCAGTTTAGCTCTAGCGGATTACAATGAGCAGTTCTTC. It is translated as CASSLALADYNEQFF. Using reference TRBV28 and TRBJ2-1 for the parts outside the CDR3, the full variable domain is DVKVTQSSRYLVKRTGEKVFLECVQDMDHENMFWYRQDPGLGLRLIYFSYDVKMKEKGDIPEGYSVSREKKERFSLILESASTNQTSMYLCASSLALADYNEQFFGPGTRLTVL.

The rearrangement uses TRBV5-1 and TRBJ1-3; D is undetermined. The CDR3 has 15 amino acids. The germline V gene has CDR1 SGHRS and CDR2 YFSETQ. Trimming took 0 bases from V and 4 from J, leaving 11 bases between them. The CDR3 here is CASSLGGVAGNTIYF. CDR3 coding DNA: TGCGCCAGCAGCTTGGGTGGGGTTGCAGGAAACACCATATATTTT.

This clone was picked up one time. The genes are TRBV28 and TRBJ2-7; tentative D call: TRBD1 (6 bases). The CDR3 has 15 residues. Germline V CDR1 and CDR2: MDHEN, SYDVKM. Between the trimmed V and J ends, which lost 2 bases and 2 bases, there was a span of 13 bases. CDR3 sequence: CASSLGTFQPYEQYF. Here the CDR3 DNA reads TGTGCCAGCAGTTTAGGGACATTCCAACCCTACGAGCAGTACTTC. The entire variable domain, with the rest obtained from reference TRBV28 and TRBJ2-7, is as follows: DVKVTQSSRYLVKRTGEKVFLECVQDMDHENMFWYRQDPGLGLRLIYFSYDVKMKEKGDIPEGYSVSREKKERFSLILESASTNQTSMYLCASSLGTFQPYEQYFGPGTRLTVT.

This clone was seen a single time. V is TRBV19 and J is TRBJ1-1; D remains unclear. Germline values: CDR1 LNHDA, CDR2 SQIVND (reference sequence). Trimming stripped 2 bases from V and 1 base from J, with 2 bases between. This CDR3 is built from 12 residues. The CDR3, as DNA: TGTGCCAGTAGTATATCGAACACTGAAGCTTTCTTT. Its protein product is CASSISNTEAFF.

The sample holds one count of this clone. The V call is TRBV6-5, the J call TRBJ2-2, with D possibly matching TRBD1 (5 bases). In germline, CDR1 is MNHEY, CDR2 SVGAGI. Trimming cost V 2 bases and J 5 bases, with 6 bases left between them. CDR3 length: 13 amino acids. The CDR3 nucleotides read TGTGCCAGCAGTTACCGACAGACCGGGGAGCTGTTTTTT. The encoded protein is CASSYRQTGELFF.

Only a few counts were recorded for this clone. V is TRBV30 and J is TRBJ1-1; D not certain. V was trimmed by 0 bases and J by 1 base, leaving 6 bases between them. CDR1 and CDR2 (germline): GTSNPN, SVGIG (reference sequence). The CDR3 is made up of 13 amino acids. CDR3 loop: CAWSVHGNTEAFF. CDR3 nucleotides: TGTGCCTGGAGTGTACACGGGAACACTGAAGCTTTCTTT.

V usage is TRBV10-3 and J usage is TRBJ2-5; 11 nucleotides line up with TRBD2. CDR1 ENHRY and CDR2 SYGVKD come from the germline V gene. V shed 6 bases and J 4 bases; nucleotides not matched to a gene: 4. The CDR3 runs to 14 residues. The CDR3 here is CAIRTGTSGETQYF. For the CDR3, the DNA is TGTGCCATCAGGACCGGGACTAGCGGAGAGACCCAGTACTTC.

The chain uses TRBV29-1 and TRBJ2-7; TRBD1 agrees at 10 bases. CDR3 length: 13 residues. Germline lookup yields CDR1 SQVTM and CDR2 ANQGSEA. J was trimmed by 4 bases and V by 6 bases; bases with no gene match: 6. CDR3 sequence (DNA): TGCAGCGTCGCAAGGGACAGGGGTTACGAGCAGTACTTC. Translation gives CSVARDRGYEQYF.

The CDR3 region has the DNA TGTGCCAGCAGCTTGGGCAGTAAGGGACTAGCGGGAGGGAGGGGCGAGCAGTACTTC. Protein sequence: CASSLGSKGLAGGRGEQYF. The rearrangement links TRBV5-4 to TRBJ2-7; 16 nucleotides align to TRBD2. With V trimmed by 0 bases and J by 6 bases, 12 bases remained unmatched. Germline loops: CDR1 SGHNT, CDR2 YYREEE (reference sequence). The CDR3 extends over 19 amino acids.